The TCR beta chain described here comes from a study of shared clonotypes between healthy human individuals. Study-level points and caveats: It was observed that roughly 5.4% of naive CD4 clonotypes were shared across a handful of donors.

To note about this clone: Its antigen is currently unknown.

Germline V gene data show CDR1 as MDHEN and CDR2 as SYDVKM. Trimming shortened V by 8 bases and J by 4 bases, and 14 bases separated the two germline ends. This CDR3 spans 14 amino acids. It was CD45RO-negative cells, positively selected for CCR7, that made up naive CD8 cells, with terminally differentiated effector memory CD45RA+ cells excluded. TCRdb's table, derived via immunoSEQ multiplex PCR, lists solely in-frame clones and lacks some. The table records millions of clones, about 95% of them present only once. The sequenced sample was naive CD8+ T cells sorted from blood. This receptor was taken from a man aged 18 to 30 in good health. V usage is TRBV28 and J usage is TRBJ1-4, with D tentatively TRBD1 (6 bases). CDR3 region: CASEEQGLNEKLFF. As DNA, the CDR3 is TGTGCCAGCGAAGAACAGGGTCTTAATGAAAAACTGTTTTTT.